This entry lists 20 T cell receptor beta chains sequenced from one sample in a study of vaccination effects on CD4 cells after COVID-19. Prior to sequencing, the ViraFEST assay stimulated PBMC with viral peptide pools, which expanded the antigen-specific CD4+ T cells. Following culture for roughly 10 days, CD4+ T cells were isolated. Nucleocapsid antibodies were negative in the vaccine recipients, who had never had SARS-CoV-2 infection. Libraries were prepared by immunoSEQ multiplex PCR; TCRdb keeps only in-frame clonotypes and omits some of them. The table has 25,000 or so clones, roughly 70% seen once. No antigen has been assigned to these receptors. Sequenced material: CD4+ T cells from PBMCs cultured with HCoV-NL63 spike peptides, taken before COVID-19 vaccination. Receptors originate from a human donor who received a COVID-19 vaccine.

The genes are TRBV27 and TRBJ1-1; D perhaps matches TRBD1 (5 bases). Deletions cut 2 bases from V and 5 bases from J, with 12 bases between. There are 14 residues in the CDR3. Germline lookup yields CDR1 MNHEY and CDR2 SMNVEV (reference sequence). CDR3 nucleotides: TGTGCCAGCAGTTTAAGTCCCCCAGGGACTGAAGCTTTCTTT. Translating it yields CASSLSPPGTEAFF.

The V and J genes are TRBV18 and TRBJ2-1; D is possibly TRBD2 (5 bases). The CDR3 consists of 14 residues. Germline V lookup: CDR1 KGHSH, CDR2 LQKENI. V was trimmed by 3 bases and J by 9 bases, leaving 15 bases between them. This chain's CDR3 is CASSPPGLKSEQFF. The CDR3, as DNA: TGTGCCAGCTCACCGCCTGGACTTAAGAGTGAGCAGTTCTTC.

The chain couples TRBV5-1 to TRBJ2-1; D perhaps matches TRBD1 (5 bases). The V gene's germline CDR1 is SGHRS and CDR2 YFSETQ. V dropped 4 bases and J dropped 6 bases, with 17 bases sitting between them. The CDR3 extends over 15 amino acids. The CDR3 DNA is TGCGCCAGCAGCGTACAGGATAGGAGTCCCAATGAGCAGTTCTTC. Its translation is CASSVQDRSPNEQFF.

The chain combines TRBV29-1 with TRBJ1-1; D is unresolved. Trimming took off 3 bases at V and 1 base at J, with 12 bases between the two ends. The CDR3 runs 14 residues. Per germline, CDR1 SQVTM and CDR2 ANQGSEA. The CDR3 region is CSVEMRAANTEAFF. CDR3 nucleotide sequence: TGCAGCGTTGAGATGAGGGCAGCGAACACTGAAGCTTTCTTT.

The J gene is TRBJ1-5, the V gene TRBV7-2; 7 bases match TRBD1. The CDR3 runs to 14 residues. V lost 5 bases, J lost 6 bases, and 7 bases stayed unmatched. The germline CDR1 and CDR2 sequences are SGHTA and FQGNSA. The CDR3 protein is CASSARTGGQPQHF. In DNA, the CDR3 is TGTGCCAGCAGCGCGCGGACAGGTGGTCAGCCCCAGCATTTT. The variable domain in full, with the rest retrieved from reference TRBV7-2 and TRBJ1-5, is GAGVSQSPSNKVTEKGKDVELRCDPISGHTALYWYRQSLGQGLEFLIYFQGNSAPDKSGLPSDRFSAERTGGSVSTLTIQRTQQEDSAVYLCASSARTGGQPQHFGDGTRLSIL.

The sample holds many counts of this clone. The chain couples TRBV28 to TRBJ2-6; 8 nucleotides align to TRBD1. V dropped 8 bases and J dropped 3; count of bases not matched to a gene: 3. The germline CDR1 and CDR2 sequences are MDHEN and SYDVKM. The CDR3 length is 14 residues. CDR3 nucleotide sequence: TGTGCCAGCGAGACAGGGGTTGGGGCCAACGTCCTGACTTTC. Protein sequence: CASETGVGANVLTF. Combining the CDR3 with reference TRBV28 and TRBJ2-6 gives the whole variable domain DVKVTQSSRYLVKRTGEKVFLECVQDMDHENMFWYRQDPGLGLRLIYFSYDVKMKEKGDIPEGYSVSREKKERFSLILESASTNQTSMYLCASETGVGANVLTFGAGSRLTVL.

V gene TRBV12-5 combines with J gene TRBJ1-1, with no clear D. This CDR3 has 14 amino acids. Germline V gene data show CDR1 as LGHNT and CDR2 as FRNRAP. V was cut by 1 base and J by 0 bases, with 6 bases left in between. The CDR3 coding sequence is TGTGCTAGTGGTTTGGGTGGCGTGAACACTGAAGCTTTCTTT. It encodes CASGLGGVNTEAFF.

V and J are TRBV10-2 and TRBJ1-2; 8 bases line up with TRBD1. After removal of 3 bases from V and 4 bases from J, the junction contained 1 base not matched to a gene. The CDR3 is made up of 13 amino acids. Germline lookup yields CDR1 WSHSY and CDR2 SAAADI. The CDR3 here is CASSDRGLYGYTF. CDR3 coding DNA: TGCGCCAGCAGTGACAGGGGGCTCTATGGCTACACCTTC.

This clone was seen once. This chain links TRBV3-1 (or the pseudogene TRBV3-2) with TRBJ2-1, with TRBD2 matching over 7 bases. The CDR3 consists of 14 residues. Looked up from germline, CDR1 is LGHDT and CDR2 is YNNKEL (reference sequence). V gave up 4 bases and J gave up 8 bases; unmatched junction bases: 8. This chain's CDR3 is CASSPFTSDHEQFF. CDR3 nucleotide sequence: TGTGCCAGCAGCCCGTTCACTAGCGACCATGAGCAGTTCTTC.

The chain links TRBV6-5 to TRBJ1-4, with D possibly TRBD1 on 6 matching bases. This CDR3 is built from 13 residues. Trimming shortened V by 9 bases and J by 7 bases, and 15 bases separated the two germline ends. The germline V gene has CDR1 MNHEY and CDR2 SVGAGI. DNA for the CDR3: TGTGCCAGTATCCGGGACAATGGTGAAAAACTGTTTTTT. This encodes CASIRDNGEKLFF.

The V and J genes are TRBV5-4 and TRBJ2-3, with 7 bases identical to TRBD1. Germline V gives CDR1 SGHNT, CDR2 YYREEE (reference sequence). The CDR3 runs to 14 residues. Trimming at V came to 4 bases and at J to 2 bases, leaving 4 bases not matched to a gene. The CDR3 DNA sequence: TGTGCCAGCAGCCCGACAGGGACCACAGATACGCAGTATTTT. Encoded protein: CASSPTGTTDTQYF.

The V gene is TRBV5-1, the J gene TRBJ2-5; 7 nucleotides line up with TRBD1. The CDR3 runs to 12 residues. Germline values: CDR1 SGHRS, CDR2 YFSETQ. With V trimmed by 5 bases and J by 7 bases, 5 bases remained unmatched. CDR3 protein: CASSRDSGTQYF. The CDR3 DNA is TGCGCCAGCAGTCGGGACAGTGGGACCCAGTACTTC.

This clone was observed a handful of times. The chain employs TRBV5-4 and TRBJ2-5; TRBD2 aligns across 9 bases. The V gene end was trimmed by 6 bases and the J gene end by 5 bases; junction bases not matched to a gene: 8. The CDR3 has 14 residues. The V gene's germline CDR1 is SGHNT and CDR2 YYREEE (reference sequence). The CDR3: CASTLAGEGETQYF. The CDR3 DNA follows: TGTGCCAGCACCTTAGCGGGGGAAGGGGAGACCCAGTACTTC.

The chain joins TRBV6-6 to TRBJ2-6; 12 bases agree with TRBD2. J gave up 4 bases and V 8 bases, and 6 bases lay outside the gene matches. Germline CDR1 MNHNY, CDR2 SVGAGI (reference sequence). The CDR3 runs 16 residues. The DNA for the CDR3 is TGTGCCAGCGTACTAGCGGGAGGCTCCGGGGCCAACGTCCTGACTTTC. This codes for CASVLAGGSGANVLTF.

The rearrangement joins TRBV12-3 or TRBV12-4 to TRBJ1-3; D is undetermined. This CDR3 has 13 amino acids. Trimming removed 0 bases at V and 0 bases at J, with 0 bases between. The CDR3 protein is CASSLASGNTIYF. The CDR3 DNA sequence: TGTGCCAGCAGTTTAGCCTCTGGAAACACCATATATTTT.

This clone was picked up one time. J is TRBJ2-5 and V is TRBV28, with 8 positions matching TRBD2. Losses at the gene ends were 4 bases for V and 2 bases for J; bases not matched to a gene: 9. Germline-derived CDR1 and CDR2 are MDHEN and SYDVKM. The CDR3 spans 16 residues. In DNA, the CDR3 is TGTGCCAGCAGTTCTCGGGCGGGAGGACTTCAAGAGACCCAGTACTTC. Its translation is CASSSRAGGLQETQYF. Filled out from reference TRBV28 and TRBJ2-5, the complete variable domain reads DVKVTQSSRYLVKRTGEKVFLECVQDMDHENMFWYRQDPGLGLRLIYFSYDVKMKEKGDIPEGYSVSREKKERFSLILESASTNQTSMYLCASSSRAGGLQETQYFGPGTRLLVL.

The chain is built from TRBV18 and TRBJ2-1; unclear D gene. The V gene's germline CDR1 is KGHSH and CDR2 LQKENI. V was shortened by 4 bases and J by 9 bases, with 10 bases between the two germline ends. CDR3 length: 12 residues. CDR3 sequence (DNA): TGTGCCAGCTCACTCCCGGTGGGTGAGCAGTTCTTC. Its protein product is CASSLPVGEQFF.

CDR3 in amino acids: CAHDRGGTQYF. The CDR3, as DNA: TGTGCCCATGACAGGGGGGGGACCCAGTACTTC. The V call is TRBV30, the J call TRBJ2-5; the match to TRBD1 covers 9 bases. Germline V gene data show CDR1 as GTSNPN and CDR2 as SVGIG (reference sequence). This CDR3 comprises 11 residues. V lost 8 bases to trimming and J lost 7 bases; unmatched junction nucleotides: 5.

The chain links TRBV30 to TRBJ1-4; the D is unclear. The CDR3 runs to 13 residues. Trimming took 0 bases from V and 10 from J, leaving 12 bases between them. CDR1 is GTSNPN and CDR2 is SVGIG in the germline V gene (reference sequence). The CDR3 reads CAWSVRDIGKLFF. CDR3 in DNA: TGTGCCTGGAGTGTAAGAGACATAGGAAAACTGTTTTTT.

The V and J genes are TRBV19 and TRBJ1-6, with 10 bases aligning to TRBD1. The CDR3 has 16 residues. Germline V gene sequence: CDR1 LNHDA, CDR2 SQIVND (reference sequence). V gave up 6 bases and J gave up 5 bases; unmatched junction bases: 7. The CDR3 region is CASRRTGGGHNSPLHF. In DNA form, the CDR3 reads TGTGCCAGTAGACGGACAGGGGGTGGTCATAATTCACCCCTCCACTTT.